This TCR beta chain emerged from a study of Tregs in tolerant kidney transplant recipients. The trim removed 5 bases at V and 1 base at J, leaving 9 bases unmatched. The CDR3 spans 16 residues. The germline gives CDR1 SNHLY, CDR2 FYNNEI. Study-level findings and limits: The small number of patients limits these findings pending further validation. Changing PCR primers prevented nucleotide comparison between some patients' samples.

Produced via immunoSEQ multiplex PCR; TCRdb's table is partial and in-frame only. The table records about 110,000 clones, nearly 90% of them present only once. On this clone itself: The target antigen is unknown.

CD4+CD25+CD127- Tregs, CD4+CD25- non-Tregs, CD4 and CD8 cells were sorted. The sample was CD4+ T cells from blood, taken before the transplant. V is TRBV2 and J is TRBJ2-3; 7 positions agree with TRBD1. The receptor comes from a human donor who received a combined kidney and bone marrow transplant. CDR3 region: CASSRDSPLGTDTQYF. In DNA form, the CDR3 reads TGTGCCAGCAGTAGGGACAGTCCTCTCGGCACAGATACGCAGTATTTT.